A selection of T cell receptor beta chains follows, all from one sample in a study of identical twins. TCRdb itself ran the 5' RACE reads through MiXCR, one entry per CDR3 protein. The sample carries fewer than 650,000 distinct CDR3 sequences, approximately 9.6% recorded once. The data also belong to a second study, concerning yellow fever vaccine responses in identical twins.

What was sequenced was PBMCs. The receptors were gathered from a woman aged 18-35 years in good health. CDR3s include the opening cysteine and the closing phenylalanine or tryptophan. The D gene is left open where the match is weak. Not all rows give a size; the values are once, few, many and, for expanded clones, a class.

TRBD1,TRBJ2-2,TRBV7-2,many,TGTGCCAGCCAGCTGGACAGGGCGGCTCGAACCGGGGAGCTGTTTTTT,CASQLDRAARTGELFF
NA,TRBJ2-1,TRBV20-1,NA,TGCAGTGCTGAGCCCCAGTGGAGCTCCTACAATGAGCAGTTCTTC,CSAEPQWSSYNEQFF
TRBD2,TRBJ2-4,TRBV20-1,NA,TGCAGTGCTGCGCCGGGACTAGCGGGAGCGAGGGTCAAAAACATTCAGTACTTC,CSAAPGLAGARVKNIQYF
NA,TRBJ2-1,TRBV7-3,few,TGTGCCAGCAGCTTAACGGGCGGGAACAATGAGCAGTTCTTC,CASSLTGGNNEQFF
NA,TRBJ2-3,TRBV5-1,many,TGCGCCAGCAGCTTGGCGGGGCTAGGGGATACGCAGTATTTT,CASSLAGLGDTQYF
TRBD1,TRBJ1-5,TRBV20-1,many,TGCAGTGCGCTTTGGGACAGGGGTAATCAGCCCCAGCATTTT,CSALWDRGNQPQHF
TRBD2,TRBJ2-5,TRBV20-1,few,TGCAGTGCTAGAGATGGGGCTAGCGGTCAAGAGACCCAGTACTTC,CSARDGASGQETQYF
TRBD2,TRBJ2-1,TRBV19,NA,TGTGCCAGTAGTACTCGAGCGGGGGTCTACAATGAGCAGTTCTTC,CASSTRAGVYNEQFF
NA,TRBJ1-2,TRBV29-1,many,TGCAGCGTTGATGGTCCGGTAGGAGGGTATGGCTACACCTTC,CSVDGPVGGYGYTF
NA,TRBJ2-2,TRBV7-9,few,TGTGCCAGCAGCTTAGGGGCTCAGGCGATAAACACCGGGGAGCTGTTTTTT,CASSLGAQAINTGELFF
NA,TRBJ2-5,TRBV4-2,NA,TGTGCCAGCAGCCAAGTAGGGGGGGGAGGCCAAGAGACCCAGTACTTC,CASSQVGGGGQETQYF
NA,TRBJ1-5,TRBV25-1,few,TGTGCCAGCTCCCCGAGTGGGAATAGCAATCAGCCCCAGCATTTT,CASSPSGNSNQPQHF
NA,TRBJ2-5,TRBV5-4,few,TGTGCCAGCAGCCCCGTTAGCGGGACCCAGTACTTC,CASSPVSGTQYF
TRBD2,TRBJ2-3,TRBV5-8,many,TGTGCCAGCAAATGGAGTCAGCCGGGACTAGCGGGAGGCTCAGATACGCAGTATTTT,CASKWSQPGLAGGSDTQYF
NA,TRBJ2-7,TRBV5-1,few,TGCGCCAGCAGCTTGGCCTCTGTGGCATACGAGCAGTACTTC,CASSLASVAYEQYF
TRBD1,TRBJ2-1,TRBV5-1,many,TGCGCCAGCAGCCACTTACCCGGACAGGGCAATGAGCAGTTCTTC,CASSHLPGQGNEQFF
NA,TRBJ1-1,TRBV6-1,NA,TGTGCCAGCAGTGGAGCCAGGTTCACTGAAGCTTTCTTT,CASSGARFTEAFF
TRBD1,TRBJ2-3,TRBV28,many,TGTGCCAGCAGTTCCCCGCGGGGACAGGGGCCAGATACGCAGTATTTT,CASSSPRGQGPDTQYF
TRBD2,TRBJ2-3,TRBV12-3/TRBV12-4,few,TGTGCCGCTCGGGGGAGGGGCACAGATACGCAGTATTTT,CAARGRGTDTQYF
NA,TRBJ2-2,TRBV6-1,NA,TGTGCCAGCACCAAAGGTCTCGGGACATACACCGGGGAGCTGTTTTTT,CASTKGLGTYTGELFF
TRBD2,TRBJ2-7,TRBV7-9,NA,TGTGCCAGCAGCTTATCCTCGACGGGGGGGACCTACGAGCAGTACTTC,CASSLSSTGGTYEQYF
NA,TRBJ2-3,TRBV9,many,TGTGCCAGCAGCCCCACGTTCGGGACGGTGGCAGATACGCAGTATTTT,CASSPTFGTVADTQYF
NA,TRBJ1-6,TRBV6-1,NA,TGTGCCACCAATACGGGCGGCAATTCACCCCTCCACTTT,CATNTGGNSPLHF
NA,TRBJ2-7,TRBV21-1,many,TGTGCCAGCAGCATCAGGTGGCCGGGACAGGGTGGATCCTACGAGCAGTACTTC,CASSIRWPGQGGSYEQYF
NA,TRBJ1-5,TRBV4-1,few,TGCGCCAGCAGCCGCAGCGGGTTTCTTCAGCCCCAGCATTTT,CASSRSGFLQPQHF
NA,TRBJ1-4,TRBV4-1,NA,TGCGCCAGCAGCCAAGTAGGGTCTTCCTGGAAAGAAAAACTGTTTTTT,CASSQVGSSWKEKLFF
NA,TRBJ2-3,TRBV4-3,NA,TGCGCCAGCAGCCAAGAGGGGGAGTTGGGCACAGATACGCAGTATTTT,CASSQEGELGTDTQYF
NA,TRBJ1-5,TRBV20-1,NA,TGCAGTGCTAGAGATATCGGAGACAATCAGCCCCAGCATTTT,CSARDIGDNQPQHF